Sequencing of this TCR beta chain was carried out in a study of blood T cell repertoires in COVID-19 (TCRdb year 2020). Regarding the research as a whole: Samples covering the acute and convalescent phases of COVID-19 were provided by collaborators in the United States, Italy and Spain. The prospective study material was composed of cDNA or gDNA derived from T cells, B-cell-depleted T cells, or PBMCs. The dataset comprised deeply sampled blood TCRbeta repertoires from subjects exposed to, actively infected with, or recovered from COVID-19. The repertoires were made available in a free public database intended to serve as a resource for research on the immune response to SARS-CoV-2. The samples were drawn from the first 160 participants of the ongoing ImmuneRACE study and from over 950 subjects provided by 6 global collaborators. Nearly every sample came with metadata listing a de-identified subject ID, COVID-19 status, age in years and sex. HLA class I and class II types, where available, came from metadata supplied by the sample provider rather than from assay-based typing.

Points the paper makes about the study in general: The amount of clinical and demographic metadata varied by source and participant and was provided uncurated.

TCRbeta CDR3 regions were amplified from genomic DNA by means of the immunoSEQ Assay, a bias-controlled multiplex PCR. As for how the authors treated the data: Nucleated cell counts per sample were estimated from amplification of reference gene primers within the assay. To quantify the absolute abundance of each unique TCRbeta CDR3 rearrangement, sequence reads were collapsed and filtered. Productive Simpson clonality was computed per sample as the square root of Simpson's diversity index over productive rearrangements. TCRdb took over this immuneACCESS table, retaining in-frame rearrangements with V and J assigned. Such tables are incomplete; in checked studies, under half of the missing clones stem from an unresolved V gene, and the remainder is unexplained. The V and J calls and clone size come from that table; D and trimming were worked out from the DNA. This sample holds about 270,000 clones; 70% to 85% were observed only once. About 1.6% of the sample is in the top ten clones.

CDR1 and CDR2 were assigned from the germline V gene as SGHTA and FQGNSA. Germline trimming amounts to 2 bases on V and 5 bases on J, with 8 as the count of junction bases outside the gene matches. The CDR3 measures 17 amino acids from cysteine to phenylalanine. Kept here is only the CDR3 DNA, which spans 51 bases and is read in frame from base 1. One collaborating source in Seattle enrolled patients during active infection and followed them longitudinally through the course of disease. Collaborating institutions collected whole blood in K2EDTA tubes following their own protocols. For TCRbeta analysis, collaborator samples were shipped as frozen whole blood, as isolated PBMCs, or as DNA extracted from either sample type. About this clone itself: Its target antigen remains unknown. Base qualities are not provided; no much larger clone lies one nucleotide away.

The chain is made from TRBV7-2 and TRBJ2-3, with 12 bases aligning to TRBD2. This TCR came from a human donor with COVID-19, enrolled during active disease. The donor label of this sample is uncertain. Specimen: peripheral blood. The sequence in DNA is TGTGCCAGCAGCTTACCGGGACTAGCGGGCGCAAGAGATACGCAGTATTTT. It translates as CASSLPGLAGARDTQYF.